This TCR beta chain was sequenced in a study of blood T cell repertoires in COVID-19. Study-wide context: From T cells, B-cell-depleted T cells, or PBMCs came the material, which was cDNA or gDNA.

Trimming at V came to 6 bases and at J to 6 bases, leaving 6 bases not matched to a gene. There are 13 residues in the CDR3. Germline V gene lookup returns CDR1 SNHLY and CDR2 FYNNEI. Enrolled during active infection, Seattle patients were then followed longitudinally. The protocol was immunoSEQ multiplex PCR, while the TCRdb copy is restricted to in-frame clones and leaves out a portion. Of 120,000 or so clones in the sample, around 85% are singletons; the top ten hold 17%. V gene TRBV2 combines with J gene TRBJ2-7; 9 nucleotides align to TRBD1. The specimen sequenced was peripheral blood. This clonotype was obtained from a young man with COVID-19, enrolled during active disease. CDR3 region: CASRILQGAEQYF. The CDR3 DNA sequence: TGTGCCAGCAGGATTCTACAGGGGGCCGAGCAGTACTTC.